This T cell receptor beta chain appears in the sequencing data of a study of blood T cell repertoires in COVID-19. Across the study: The origin of the acute and convalescent COVID-19 samples was the United States, Italy and Spain. From T cells, B-cell-depleted T cells, or PBMCs came the material, which was cDNA or gDNA.

Germline CDR1 SGHRS, CDR2 YFSETQ. V gave up 4 bases and J gave up 1 base; unmatched junction bases: 4. The CDR3 has 14 residues. Per the study methods: Nucleated cell number was recorded as an estimate derived from reference gene primer amplification. Clones were read by immunoSEQ multiplex PCR, and TCRdb kept only the in-frame ones, dropping some. D and trimming come from the DNA, and the V and J calls and clone size come from that table. This table has 84,000 or so clones, around 80% appearing once. The TCR originated in a human donor in a cohort sampled during active COVID-19. Specimen: peripheral blood. V usage is TRBV5-1 and J usage is TRBJ1-1; 7 bases match TRBD1. DNA for the CDR3: TGCGCCAGCAGCCTCAGGACAGGGAACACTGAAGCTTTCTTT. Protein product: CASSLRTGNTEAFF.